One sample yielded the 18 T cell receptor beta chains listed below, sequenced in a study of cytomegalovirus exposure and HLA in healthy donors. In the PCR, 60 Vbeta and 13 Jbeta primers were used. TCRdb keeps only in-frame clones here, not all; method: immunoSEQ multiplex PCR. Of around 110,000 clones listed, 60% to 70% are singletons. Sequencing was carried out using PBMCs. The receptors come from a middle-aged woman in good health and CMV-seropositive.

This clone was detected a few times. The chain uses TRBV10-3 and TRBJ2-7, with D possibly being TRBD2 (7 bases). This CDR3 has 14 amino acids. Germline V gene lookup returns CDR1 ENHRY and CDR2 SYGVKD. Trimming took off 7 bases at V and 4 bases at J, with 17 bases between the two ends. This chain's CDR3 is CAITRGGAGYEQYF. The CDR3 region has the DNA TGTGCCATCACCCGAGGGGGGGCGGGATACGAGCAGTACTTC.

The chain combines TRBV5-4 with TRBJ2-3; 7 bases agree with TRBD2. This CDR3 region has 16 residues. Per the germline V gene, CDR1 is SGHNT and CDR2 is YYREEE (reference sequence). Germline trimming cut 3 bases from V and 5 bases from J; bases unmatched to any gene: 12. CDR3 nucleotide sequence: TGTGCCAGCAGCTCCCCCATTACCGGGACTAAAGATACGCAGTATTTT. This gives the protein CASSSPITGTKDTQYF.

The chain is built from TRBV5-3 and TRBJ1-5, with 12 bases matching TRBD1. Being an ORF, TRBV5-3 has a function that is uncertain. There are 20 residues in the CDR3. Trimming at V came to 4 bases and at J to 3 bases, leaving 17 bases not matched to a gene. The CDR3 region is CARSPHPGTGGLNPNQPQHF. CDR3 sequence (DNA): TGTGCCAGAAGCCCTCACCCCGGGACAGGGGGCCTCAACCCCAATCAGCCCCAGCATTTT.

The chain combines TRBV7-8 with TRBJ1-6, with D tentatively TRBD1 (6 bases). Germline V gene lookup returns CDR1 SGHVS and CDR2 FQNEAQ. V lost 5 bases to trimming and J lost 4 bases, with 18 bases between them. This CDR3 has 17 residues. The CDR3 protein is CASSRNRVGFYNSPLHF. The CDR3 nucleotides are TGTGCCAGCAGCCGAAACAGGGTTGGGTTTTATAATTCACCCCTCCACTTT.

The chain links TRBV19 to TRBJ1-3, with 8 bases that match TRBD1. This CDR3 is built from 14 residues. The germline CDR1 and CDR2 sequences are LNHDA and SQIVND (reference sequence). The V segment lost 9 bases and the J segment 2 bases; nucleotides outside the gene matches: 6. The CDR3 coding sequence is TGTGCCAGCCGCGACAGGGGTGCTGGAAACACCATATATTTT. Translated, it gives CASRDRGAGNTIYF. Combining the CDR3 with reference TRBV19 and TRBJ1-3 gives the whole variable domain DGGITQSPKYLFRKEGQNVTLSCEQNLNHDAMYWYRQDPGQGLRLIYYSQIVNDFQKGDIAEGYSVSREKKESFPLTVTSAQKNPTAFYLCASRDRGAGNTIYFGEGSWLTVV.

Only a few counts were recorded for this clone. The chain combines TRBV5-1 with TRBJ1-1, with D hard to call. Trimming took 2 bases from V and 3 from J, leaving 11 bases between them. This CDR3 spans 14 amino acids. CDR1 and CDR2 (germline): SGHRS, YFSETQ. CDR3 in amino acids: CASSFDISDTEAFF. The CDR3 DNA reads as TGCGCCAGCAGCTTCGACATATCCGACACTGAAGCTTTCTTT. Variable domain in full (rest from reference TRBV5-1 and TRBJ1-1): KAGVTQTPRYLIKTRGQQVTLSCSPISGHRSVSWYQQTPGQGLQFLFEYFSETQRNKGNFPGRFSGRQFSNSRSEMNVSTLELGDSALYLCASSFDISDTEAFFGQGTRLTVV.

V gene TRBV27 combines with J gene TRBJ2-7; 10 bases align to TRBD2. The CDR3 loop spans 15 amino acids. CDR1 is MNHEY, CDR2 SMNVEV, per germline (reference sequence). J lost 5 bases, V lost 1 base, and 5 bases had no gene match. The CDR3 sequence: CASSLFLAGDHEQYF. CDR3 DNA sequence: TGTGCCAGCAGTTTATTCCTAGCGGGAGACCACGAGCAGTACTTC.

This chain uses TRBV9 with TRBJ2-5; weak D call: TRBD1 (6 bases). CDR1 is SGDLS and CDR2 is YYNGEE in the germline V gene. Trimming took 2 bases from V and 1 from J, leaving 15 bases between them. This CDR3 is 16 amino acids long. The CDR3 reads CASSVRDIGAQETQYF. In DNA, the CDR3 is TGTGCCAGCAGCGTCCGGGACATTGGGGCCCAAGAGACCCAGTACTTC.

In its sample, this clone was seen a few times. The chain combines TRBV9 with TRBJ1-4, with D hard to call. Per germline, CDR1 SGDLS and CDR2 YYNGEE. This CDR3 is 16 amino acids long. V dropped 5 bases and J dropped 4 bases, with 18 bases sitting between them. The CDR3 spells CASSNLLEPDNEKLFF. The CDR3, as DNA: TGTGCCAGCAGTAACCTCCTGGAGCCAGATAATGAAAAACTGTTTTTT.

V gene TRBV19 combines with J gene TRBJ2-1, with a tentative D call TRBD2 (6 bases). Trimming took 10 bases from V and 0 from J, leaving 13 bases between them. The CDR3 is made up of 14 amino acids. Germline CDR1 LNHDA, CDR2 SQIVND (reference sequence). The CDR3 loop reads CATLRGNSYNEQFF. In nucleotides, the CDR3 is TGTGCCACTCTACGCGGGAACTCCTACAATGAGCAGTTCTTC. The variable domain in full, completed from reference TRBV19 and TRBJ2-1, reads DGGITQSPKYLFRKEGQNVTLSCEQNLNHDAMYWYRQDPGQGLRLIYYSQIVNDFQKGDIAEGYSVSREKKESFPLTVTSAQKNPTAFYLCATLRGNSYNEQFFGPGTRLTVL.

This clone has only a few counts. V usage is TRBV9 and J usage is TRBJ2-7; TRBD1 matches at 8 bases. CDR1 and CDR2 from the germline V gene are SGDLS and YYNGEE. V gave up 3 bases and J gave up 4 bases; unmatched junction bases: 6. This CDR3 comprises 14 residues. CDR3 in DNA: TGTGCCAGCAGCGGGGGACAGGCCGGGTACGAGCAGTACTTC. Amino acids: CASSGGQAGYEQYF.

The rearrangement joins TRBV14 to TRBJ2-3; 8 bases align to TRBD1. CDR3 length: 17 residues. V lost 5 bases and J lost 0; bases outside the gene matches: 10. Germline V CDR1 and CDR2: SGHDN, FVKESK. In nucleotides, the CDR3 is TGTGCCAGCAGCTCCGACAGGGGTTGGATGAGCACAGATACGCAGTATTTT. It yields the protein CASSSDRGWMSTDTQYF.

This clone was seen a handful of times. V gene TRBV7-8 combines with J gene TRBJ2-1; 8 positions match TRBD2. Per germline, CDR1 SGHVS and CDR2 FQNEAQ. The junction had 9 bases not matched to a gene; V was cut back by 0 bases and J by 2 bases. There are 18 residues in the CDR3. DNA for the CDR3: TGTGCCAGCAGCTTAGCGGTTGGAGCGGGAGCGGCCTACAATGAGCAGTTCTTC. Translation gives CASSLAVGAGAAYNEQFF.

V and J are TRBV5-4 and TRBJ1-6, with 7 positions matching TRBD1. The germline V gene has CDR1 SGHNT and CDR2 YYREEE (reference sequence). The junction had 10 bases not matched to a gene; V was cut back by 0 bases and J by 7 bases. CDR3 length: 17 residues. CDR3 residues: CASSLEGLQGPNSPLHF. The DNA for the CDR3 is TGTGCCAGCAGCTTGGAAGGACTACAGGGGCCGAATTCACCCCTCCACTTT.

The V gene is TRBV29-1, the J gene TRBJ2-7, with D possibly matching TRBD1 (5 bases). CDR1 and CDR2 from the germline V gene are SQVTM and ANQGSEA. V lost 2 bases, J lost 0 bases, and 14 bases lay in between. This CDR3 has 15 amino acids. The CDR3 reads CSVESRQGASYEQYF. In DNA form, the CDR3 reads TGCAGCGTTGAATCCAGGCAGGGTGCCTCCTACGAGCAGTACTTC.

The chain uses TRBV21-1 and TRBJ2-1; TRBD2 is taken as the D call from the table, unchecked against the DNA. TRBV21-1 is a documented pseudogene. This CDR3 has 10 residues. The CDR3 region is CAETKVEQFF. The CDR3, as DNA: TGTGCCGAGACTAAGGTAGAGCAGTTCTTC.

This clone occurred a few times. The genes are TRBV4-2 and TRBJ1-1, with TRBD1 matching 7 bases. The junction had 6 bases not matched to a gene; V was cut back by 0 bases and J by 2 bases. CDR3 length: 16 residues. Germline V lookup: CDR1 LGHNA, CDR2 YNFKEQ. CDR3 protein: CASSQESTGENTEAFF. The CDR3 nucleotides are TGTGCCAGCAGCCAAGAGAGCACAGGGGAAAACACTGAAGCTTTCTTT.

The chain joins TRBV9 to TRBJ2-2, with 7 bases fitting TRBD2. The V and J ends lost 0 bases and 6 bases, in that order; junction bases with no gene match: 8. Germline CDR1 is SGDLS and CDR2 is YYNGEE. This CDR3 has 16 amino acids. The CDR3 is CASSVGVAGPSGELFF. CDR3 sequence (DNA): TGTGCCAGCAGCGTAGGAGTAGCGGGTCCGTCCGGGGAGCTGTTTTTT.